Presented here are 4 T cell receptor beta chains from one specimen sequenced in a study of CD8+ T cells in alopecia areata. cDNA serving as the sequencing template came from extracted, reverse transcribed RNA. Method: immunoSEQ multiplex PCR; TCRdb's copy keeps in-frame clones and lacks some. The sample contains approximately 89,000 clones, roughly 51% of which appear only once. Sequenced input: NKG2D-high CD8+ T cells sorted from blood. These receptors were taken from a human donor with alopecia areata.

The chain's CDR3 is CASSFGQGGGGYTF. As DNA, the CDR3 is TGTGCCAGCAGCTTTGGACAGGGCGGAGGCGGCTACACCTTC. The chain has TRBV5-6 and TRBJ1-2; TRBD1 matches 8 bases. Trimming at V came to 2 bases and at J to 8 bases, leaving 8 bases not matched to a gene. The CDR3 is 14 amino acids. Germline loops: CDR1 SGHDT, CDR2 YYEEEE. The full variable domain, in which reference TRBV5-6 and TRBJ1-2 provide the parts outside the CDR3, is DAGVTQSPTHLIKTRGQQVTLRCSPKSGHDTVSWYQQALGQGPQFIFQYYEEEERQRGNFPDRFSGHQFPNYSSELNVNALLLGDSALYLCASSFGQGGGGYTFGSGTRLTVV.

V usage is TRBV4-2 and J usage is TRBJ1-2; unclear D gene. This CDR3 is 14 amino acids long. Germline values: CDR1 LGHNA, CDR2 YNFKEQ. Trimming removed 1 base from V and 4 bases from J, with 10 bases in between. CDR3 DNA: TGTGCCAGCAGCCAAGGGGGTTCGGGCTATGGCTACACCTTC. Encoded protein: CASSQGGSGYGYTF.

This clone was counted between two and nine times. The chain combines TRBV5-4 with TRBJ2-7; 9 nucleotides align to TRBD2. Germline V gene lookup returns CDR1 SGHNT and CDR2 YYREEE (reference sequence). CDR3 length equals 13 residues. V trimming: 3 bases; J trimming: 5 bases; junction bases outside the gene matches: 3. In nucleotides, the CDR3 is TGTGCCAGCAGCTCCGGGACTAGCAACGAGCAGTACTTC. Protein: CASSSGTSNEQYF.

The rearrangement links TRBV27 to TRBJ2-1; D remains ambiguous. Germline values: CDR1 MNHEY, CDR2 SMNVEV (reference sequence). There are 15 residues in the CDR3. V dropped 5 bases and J dropped 7 bases, with 18 bases sitting between them. CDR3 bases: TGTGCCAGCAGTAGTGATGTCTCCCGGTGGAATGAGCAGTTCTTC. This translates into CASSSDVSRWNEQFF.